Listed below are T cell receptor beta chains from one sample, sequenced in a study of CD8 T cells in Susac syndrome. TCRdb passed the immunoSEQ multiplex PCR reads through MiXCR, listing each CDR3 protein once. The data hold approximately 210,000 distinct CDR3 sequences, with 94% observed a single time. Sequencing was carried out using CD4+ T cells from PBMCs. Receptors were obtained from a human donor with Susac syndrome. CDR3s include the opening cysteine and the closing phenylalanine or tryptophan. The order of the fields is D gene, CDR3 length, V gene, J gene, clone size, CDR3 DNA, CDR3 protein. The D gene is left open where the match is weak. Rows may omit the clone size; those that give it use once, few, many or a size class.

d_call: .
cdr3_length: 12
v_call: TRBV28
j_call: TRBJ2-7
clone_size: once
cdr3_nt: TGTGCCAGCTCTGGGGGGCCCTACGAGCAGTACTTC
cdr3_aa: CASSGGPYEQYF

d_call: .
cdr3_length: 14
v_call: TRBV28
j_call: TRBJ1-5
clone_size: .
cdr3_nt: TGTGCCAGCAGTGACCCCTCGGGGCGTCAGCCCCAGCATTTT
cdr3_aa: CASSDPSGRQPQHF

d_call: TRBD1
cdr3_length: 14
v_call: TRBV7-3
j_call: TRBJ2-7
clone_size: .
cdr3_nt: TGTGCCAGCAGCTCGTCGGGACAGGGCTACGAGCAGTACTTC
cdr3_aa: CASSSSGQGYEQYF

d_call: TRBD1
cdr3_length: 14
v_call: TRBV18
j_call: TRBJ2-1
clone_size: .
cdr3_nt: TGTGCCAGCTCAACTGGACAGGGGCCTAATGAGCAGTTCTTC
cdr3_aa: CASSTGQGPNEQFF

d_call: .
cdr3_length: 12
v_call: TRBV7-9
j_call: TRBJ1-2
clone_size: .
cdr3_nt: TGTGCCAGCAGCTTAATCGGGGACCTTGGAGGCTTC
cdr3_aa: CASSLIGDLGGF

d_call: .
cdr3_length: 14
v_call: TRBV19
j_call: TRBJ1-1
clone_size: .
cdr3_nt: TGTGCCAGTACCCCTTACAGACGGAGCACTGAAGCTTTCTTT
cdr3_aa: CASTPYRRSTEAFF

d_call: TRBD1
cdr3_length: 16
v_call: TRBV19
j_call: TRBJ2-2
clone_size: .
cdr3_nt: TGTGCCAGTAACACAGGGGGATTCGCGAACACCGGGGAGCTGTTTTTT
cdr3_aa: CASNTGGFANTGELFF

d_call: .
cdr3_length: 14
v_call: TRBV9
j_call: TRBJ2-1
clone_size: .
cdr3_nt: TGTGCCAGCAGCGTAGTATTGGGACCAAGTGAGCAGTTCTTC
cdr3_aa: CASSVVLGPSEQFF

d_call: .
cdr3_length: 12
v_call: TRBV30
j_call: TRBJ2-1
clone_size: .
cdr3_nt: TGTGCCTGGAGTGCTTCAGACTACGAGCAGTTCTTC
cdr3_aa: CAWSASDYEQFF

d_call: .
cdr3_length: 11
v_call: TRBV7-8
j_call: TRBJ1-2
clone_size: .
cdr3_nt: TGTGCCAGCAGCGGAGGGCATGGCTACACCTTC
cdr3_aa: CASSGGHGYTF

d_call: .
cdr3_length: 13
v_call: TRBV5-4
j_call: TRBJ2-3
clone_size: .
cdr3_nt: TGTGCCAGCAGCCCGCCGGGGGTCGATACGCAGTATTTT
cdr3_aa: CASSPPGVDTQYF

d_call: .
cdr3_length: 16
v_call: TRBV6-1
j_call: TRBJ2-6
clone_size: .
cdr3_nt: TGTGCCAGCACCCGACGAGGGTTTTCTGGGGCCAACGTCCTGACTTTC
cdr3_aa: CASTRRGFSGANVLTF

d_call: TRBD1
cdr3_length: 12
v_call: TRBV20-1
j_call: TRBJ1-6
clone_size: .
cdr3_nt: TGCAGTGCGGGGCAGGGGGAATCACCCCTCCACTTT
cdr3_aa: CSAGQGESPLHF

d_call: .
cdr3_length: 13
v_call: TRBV30
j_call: TRBJ1-2
clone_size: .
cdr3_nt: TGTGCCTGGATTCCTGACAGCGAGTATGGCTACACCTTC
cdr3_aa: CAWIPDSEYGYTF

d_call: TRBD1
cdr3_length: 17
v_call: TRBV19
j_call: TRBJ1-5
clone_size: .
cdr3_nt: TGTGCCACTACGACGGGACAGGGTGTAGGAGGCAATCAGCCCCAGCATTTT
cdr3_aa: CATTTGQGVGGNQPQHF

d_call: TRBD1
cdr3_length: 13
v_call: TRBV20-1
j_call: TRBJ1-1
clone_size: .
cdr3_nt: TGCAGTGCCCCCAGGGGGCCGATCACTGAAGCTTTCTTT
cdr3_aa: CSAPRGPITEAFF

d_call: .
cdr3_length: 13
v_call: TRBV30
j_call: TRBJ1-6
clone_size: .
cdr3_nt: TGTGCCTGGAGTGTGGACCGACAGGAGAAACTCCACTTT
cdr3_aa: CAWSVDRQEKLHF

d_call: TRBD1
cdr3_length: 13
v_call: TRBV10-3
j_call: TRBJ2-5
clone_size: .
cdr3_nt: TGTGCCATCAGTGAAGGACAGGGCGAGACCCAGTACTTC
cdr3_aa: CAISEGQGETQYF

d_call: .
cdr3_length: 16
v_call: TRBV7-6
j_call: TRBJ2-4
clone_size: once
cdr3_nt: TGTGCCAGCAGCTTAGGGCTACCTAGGGTGGGAAACATTCAGTACTTC
cdr3_aa: CASSLGLPRVGNIQYF

d_call: .
cdr3_length: 14
v_call: TRBV29-1
j_call: TRBJ2-7
clone_size: .
cdr3_nt: TGCAGCGTGGGGGAGTACAGGGACCCCTACGAGCAGTACTTC
cdr3_aa: CSVGEYRDPYEQYF

d_call: .
cdr3_length: 15
v_call: TRBV7-3
j_call: TRBJ1-1
clone_size: .
cdr3_nt: TGTGCCAGCAGCCCGGAGACAAGTGCGGACACTGAAGCTTTCTTT
cdr3_aa: CASSPETSADTEAFF